These 6 T cell receptor beta chains were all obtained from the same sample, sequenced in a study of blood T cell repertoires in COVID-19. Clones were read by immunoSEQ multiplex PCR, and TCRdb kept only the in-frame ones, dropping some. The sample holds around 100,000 clones, approximately 90% seen once. Input material: peripheral blood. Every receptor here comes from a man in his fifties or sixties with active COVID-19.

This clone was detected once. The rearrangement joins TRBV19 to TRBJ2-2; no clear D gene. CDR1 and CDR2 from the germline V gene are LNHDA and SQIVND (reference sequence). Trimming removed 7 bases at V and 1 base at J, with 13 bases between. The CDR3 length is 15 residues. The CDR3 region has the DNA TGTGCCAGTAAGCCCCTCTCAGGGAACACCGGGGAGCTGTTTTTT. This codes for CASKPLSGNTGELFF.

The J gene is TRBJ1-5, the V gene TRBV27; D may be TRBD1 (5 bases). V was trimmed by 0 bases and J by 4 bases, leaving 10 bases between them. CDR1 and CDR2 (germline): MNHEY, SMNVEV (reference sequence). This CDR3 comprises 15 residues. The CDR3: CASSLSSQENQPQHF. In nucleotides, the CDR3 is TGTGCCAGCAGTTTATCGTCACAGGAGAATCAGCCCCAGCATTTT.

CDR3 protein: CASSSGLYNEQFF. The CDR3 coding sequence is TGTGCCAGTAGTTCGGGACTTTACAATGAGCAGTTCTTC. This rearrangement joins TRBV19 to TRBJ2-1; a weak D match, TRBD2 (6 bases). The CDR3 runs 13 residues. Germline loops: CDR1 LNHDA, CDR2 SQIVND (reference sequence). V lost 5 bases and J lost 4, with 9 bases in between.

CDR3 sequence reads: CATSRWAGVGTGELFF. In nucleotides, the CDR3 is TGTGCCACCAGCAGGTGGGCGGGAGTGGGAACCGGGGAGCTGTTTTTT. The chain links TRBV15 to TRBJ2-2, with 7 bases aligning to TRBD2. The junction had 9 bases not matched to a gene; V was cut back by 3 bases and J by 5 bases. There are 16 residues in the CDR3. Per germline, CDR1 LNHNV and CDR2 YYDKDF (reference sequence).

The chain has TRBV4-2 and TRBJ2-1; 12 bases are shared with TRBD2. Germline CDR1 and CDR2: LGHNA and YNFKEQ. The J segment lost 3 bases and the V segment lost 7 bases, leaving 7 bases of the junction unmatched. This CDR3 contains 16 residues. Here the CDR3 DNA reads TGTGCCAGCACACAATCGACTAGCGGGGGCTACAATGAGCAGTTCTTC. It codes for CASTQSTSGGYNEQFF.

This chain uses TRBV5-6 with TRBJ2-1; perhaps TRBD2 as D (7 bases). CDR1 is SGHDT and CDR2 is YYEEEE in the germline V gene. V was shortened by 5 bases and J by 6 bases, with 15 bases between the two germline ends. The CDR3 sequence is 14 residues long. The chain's CDR3 is CASRAWGGINEQFF. The CDR3 coding sequence is TGTGCCAGCAGAGCATGGGGGGGCATCAATGAGCAGTTCTTC.